This T cell receptor (beta chain) came from a study of blood T cell repertoires in COVID-19. About the research overall: T cells, B-cell-depleted T cells, or PBMCs supplied cDNA or gDNA.

Comment on this clone: At the DNA level, this CDR3 is encoded by other sequences in the same sample as well.

In the authors' workflow: Amplification with reference gene primers provided the estimates of nucleated cell counts. Sequencing was performed with immunoSEQ multiplex PCR; in TCRdb, only in-frame clones are kept and a portion is missing. D and trimming come from the DNA, and the V and J calls and clone size come from that table. The table shows around 250,000 clones, with approximately 85% occurring only once. The CDR3 sequence is 16 residues long. Germline V gene sequence: CDR1 MGHRA, CDR2 YSYEKL. V was shortened by 2 bases and J by 1 base, with 11 bases between the two germline ends. Participants reported their clinical history, and cohort assignment relied on those reports.

This sequence joins TRBV4-1 and TRBJ1-4; D might be TRBD1 (6 bases). This clonotype was sampled from a woman between 45 and 65 years old who had recovered from COVID-19. The sequenced material came from PBMCs or T cells enriched from blood (not recorded which). The CDR3 DNA reads TGCGCCAGCAGCCAAACACAGGGCGGAACTAATGAAAAACTGTTTTTT. Amino acids: CASSQTQGGTNEKLFF.